The clone carrying this T cell receptor beta chain was detected ten times or more. No antigen is known for it. Per the germline V gene, CDR1 is SEHNR and CDR2 is FQNEAQ (reference sequence). V dropped 5 bases and J dropped 8; count of bases not matched to a gene: 3. CDR3 length: 14 amino acids. This entry comes from a study of beta chain bispecific antibodies for T cell cancers. Study-wide background: Jurkat cells expressed TRBV12-3; HPB-ALL cells expressed TRBV5-5.

Via MiXCR, TCRdb re-called the 5' RACE reads, giving one row per CDR3 protein. The table lists about 9,000 distinct CDR3 sequences, around 2.2% of them singletons. Study findings and constraints: In these mixed samples, most targeted TRBV reads derived from the leukemia cell line. After anti-TRBV12 rather than anti-CD19 exposure, TRBV12-3 made up about 99% less of total TRBV signal.

Blood mononuclear cells were expanded for roughly 3 days using either OKT3 anti-CD3 antibody or CD3/CD28 beads. Anti-CD19 bispecific antibody cocultures served as comparators for TRBV sequencing. The receptor was derived from a human donor in good health. Some clones in this sample may be carry-over from other donors' samples. The chain is built from TRBV7-9 and TRBJ2-1, with TRBD2 identical over 13 bases. The sample in question was T cells from a healthy donor cultured with Jurkat leukemia cells, obtained from a culture containing an anti-CD19 bispecific antibody. CDR3 amino acids: CASSGTSGAYEQFF. CDR3 nucleotide sequence: TGTGCCAGCAGCGGGACTAGCGGGGCATATGAGCAGTTCTTC. The variable domain in full, with the rest retrieved from reference TRBV7-9 and TRBJ2-1, is DTGVSQNPRHKITKRGQNVTFRCDPISEHNRLYWYRQTLGQGPEFLTYFQNEAQLEKSRLLSDRFSAERPKGSFSTLEIQRTEQGDSAMYLCASSGTSGAYEQFFGPGTRLTVL.